The rows below give T cell receptor beta chains drawn from one sample of a study of tumor-infiltrating lymphocytes in primary liver carcinoma. TCRdb redid the calling of the multiplex PCR reads with MiXCR, one entry per CDR3 protein. The repertoire holds 100,000 to 150,000 distinct CDR3 sequences, 65% seen once, with 9.3% in the top ten. Input material: liver tumor tissue from sampling region 1. These receptor sequences come from a woman aged 60-75 years with primary liver carcinoma and hepatitis B virus infection. Each CDR3 is given with its conserved first and last residue. D genes are given only for firm matches. The listing skips clone size in some rows; elsewhere it reads once, few, many or a size class.

J gene	clone size	D gene	V gene	CDR3 protein	CDR3 DNA
TRBJ2-1	few	NA	TRBV11-2	CASGLESGSVSEQFF	TGTGCCAGCGGCTTAGAGAGCGGAAGTGTTAGTGAGCAGTTCTTC
TRBJ2-5	few	TRBD2	TRBV28	CASSSPAGREDQETQYF	TGTGCCAGCAGTTCCCCCGCTGGGCGGGAGGACCAAGAGACCCAGTACTTC
TRBJ2-1	NA	TRBD2	TRBV7-3	CASSPLISGVNEQFF	TGTGCCAGCAGCCCCCTGATTAGCGGGGTTAATGAGCAGTTCTTC
TRBJ2-6	NA	NA	TRBV29-1	CSVEYGAGANVLTF	TGCAGCGTTGAATACGGAGCTGGGGCCAACGTCCTGACTTTC
TRBJ2-7	NA	NA	TRBV5-6	CASSPPHGHYEQYF	TGTGCCAGCAGCCCCCCGCATGGCCACTACGAGCAGTACTTC
TRBJ1-5	NA	NA	TRBV6-1	CASMGLGSRYGYCNQPQHF	TGTGCCAGCATGGGACTGGGGAGTCGGTATGGTTATTGCAATCAGCCCCAGCATTTT
TRBJ2-2	NA	NA	TRBV5-4	CASTTSTLPTGELFF	TGTGCCAGCACCACATCCACCCTTCCTACCGGGGAGCTGTTTTTT
TRBJ1-2	NA	NA	TRBV5-4	CASSLAPRGTGCGYTF	TGTGCCAGCAGCTTGGCTCCACGCGGGACTGGATGTGGTTACACCTTC
TRBJ2-3	NA	NA	TRBV28	CASRGRTGTDTQYF	TGTGCCAGCAGGGGCAGGACTGGCACAGATACGCAGTACTTT
TRBJ1-3	NA	NA	TRBV4-2	CASSQDLWGGGSTIYF	TGTGCCAGCAGCCAAGATCTTTGGGGAGGAGGAAGCACCATATATTTT
TRBJ2-1	NA	TRBD2	TRBV29-1	CNVGTVGRAYNGQFF	TGCAACGTCGGCACCGTCGGGAGGGCTTACAATGGGCAGTTCTTC
TRBJ2-7	NA	TRBD1	TRBV13	CAISPSPRDRASYEQYF	TGTGCCATCAGCCCCTCTCCCCGGGACAGGGCCTCCTACGAGCAGTACTTC
TRBJ1-2	once	TRBD1	TRBV11-2	CASSLEITGGVCYTF	TGTGCCAGCAGCTTAGAAATAACAGGGGGCGTTTGCTACACCTTC
TRBJ1-2	NA	NA	TRBV4-1	CASSQDIGELGYVYTF	TGCGCCAGCAGCCAAGATATTGGGGAGTTGGGGTATGTCTACACCTTC
TRBJ1-1	NA	TRBD1	TRBV11-2	CASRHRGAGGFSEALF	TGTGCCAGCAGACACAGGGGCGCAGGAGGTTTCTCTGAAGCTCTCTTT
TRBJ2-7	many	NA	TRBV29-1	CSGGEPSYEQYF	TGCAGCGGGGGGGAACCTTCCTACGAGCAGTACTTC
TRBJ2-2	NA	NA	TRBV11-2	CARSPYRRIGELFF	TGTGCCAGAAGCCCTTATAGACGGATCGGGGAGCTGTTTTTT
TRBJ2-5	many	TRBD1	TRBV6-5	CASSFGQGRQETQYF	TGTGCCAGCAGTTTTGGACAGGGGAGACAAGAGACCCAGTACTTC
TRBJ1-5	NA	NA	TRBV6-1	CSSRGWALGLPQPQHF	TGTTCCAGCCGAGGGTGGGCCCTGGGTCTACCTCAGCCCCAGCATTTT
TRBJ2-1	NA	NA	TRBV11-2	CTSSLTPTTFFNGEQFF	TGTACCAGCAGCTTAACCCCGACAACGTTCTTCAACGGTGAGCAGTTCTTC
TRBJ2-1	NA	NA	TRBV6-2/TRBV6-3	CASSYFESRFDEQFF	TGTGCCAGCAGTTATTTCGAGAGTAGGTTCGATGAGCAGTTCTTC
TRBJ2-3	NA	NA	TRBV11-2	CASGPELASSTDTQYF	TGTGCCAGCGGCCCAGAACTTGCTTCTAGTACAGATACGCAGTATTTT